These T cell receptor beta chains were read from a single sample in a study of long-term antiretroviral therapy in people with HIV. Here immunoSEQ multiplex PCR was the method, and the copy in TCRdb shows in-frame clones only, minus some. The repertoire holds tens of thousands of clones, with approximately 80% as singletons. Here the sequenced sample was unsorted PBMCs, taken 0.5 years before starting antiretroviral therapy. The receptor set was obtained from a man in his forties with HIV. CDR3s include the opening cysteine and the closing phenylalanine or tryptophan. Each record gives: CDR3 DNA, CDR3 protein, V gene, J gene, clone size, D gene. D genes are given only for firm matches. Clone size is stated in some rows and not others, as once, few, many or a class when expanded.

TGCGCCAGCAGGGCAGGGGAGGACACTGAAGCTTTCTTT	CASRAGEDTEAFF	TRBV5-1	TRBJ1-1	few	NA
TGTGCCAGCAGCTTGGCCCCGGGGGGAAACACCATATATTTT	CASSLAPGGNTIYF	TRBV5-4	TRBJ1-3	medium-sized	NA
TGCGCCAGCAGCCCGGGACAGGGCCTGGAGGCTTTCTTT	CASSPGQGLEAFF	TRBV4-1	TRBJ1-1	NA	TRBD1
TGTGCCAGCAGGCTTGACAGTAGCAATCAGCCCCAGCATTTT	CASRLDSSNQPQHF	TRBV28	TRBJ1-5	NA	NA
TGCAGCGTTGGGGGACAGGGCGTCCACGAGCAGTACTTC	CSVGGQGVHEQYF	TRBV29-1	TRBJ2-7	once	TRBD1
TGTGCCAGCAGCGCAACAGGGGGCGTGAGCACAGATACGCAGTATTTT	CASSATGGVSTDTQYF	TRBV7-9	TRBJ2-3	NA	TRBD1
TGTGCCAGTAGTATTGGTGTCAGGGGCTACACCTTC	CASSIGVRGYTF	TRBV19	TRBJ1-2	NA	NA
TGTGCCACCAGCAGAGGAGGGTCTGAGACCTACGAGCAGTACTTC	CATSRGGSETYEQYF	TRBV15	TRBJ2-7	NA	NA
TGCGCCAGCAGCTTATCCAGGGGGCCGACAGATACGCAGTATTTT	CASSLSRGPTDTQYF	TRBV5-1	TRBJ2-3	once	TRBD1
TGCGCCAGCAGCCCCGGGACTAGCGGGGGGGTTACGCAGTATTTT	CASSPGTSGGVTQYF	TRBV5-1	TRBJ2-3	NA	TRBD2
TGTGCCAGCAGCGAAAGAAAGAGCTCCTATAATTCACCCCTCCACTTT	CASSERKSSYNSPLHF	TRBV9	TRBJ1-6	NA	NA
TGTGCCAGCAGCCTGAGGGGGTCGGGTAATGAAAAACTGTTTTTT	CASSLRGSGNEKLFF	TRBV5-4	TRBJ1-4	NA	NA
TGCGCCAGCAGCTTTGGGACACGGAATCAGCCCCAGCATTTT	CASSFGTRNQPQHF	TRBV5-1	TRBJ1-5	NA	NA
TGTGCCAGCAGCACGGGGGGTTTTAATGAAAAACTGTTTTTT	CASSTGGFNEKLFF	TRBV7-2	TRBJ1-4	NA	NA
TGTGCCAGCAGTTATTCCCCCGACCCGTTGGGGGATGGCTACACCTTC	CASSYSPDPLGDGYTF	TRBV6-5	TRBJ1-2	NA	NA
TGTGCCAGCAGGAAGACCCCCACTGAAGCTTTCTTT	CASRKTPTEAFF	TRBV6-5	TRBJ1-1	NA	NA
TGTGCCACCAGCAGATCGGACAGGGGGGCCGGGGAGCTGTTTTTT	CATSRSDRGAGELFF	TRBV15	TRBJ2-2	NA	TRBD1
TGTGCCAGCAGTGATGACTTGCTAGAGACCCAGTACTTC	CASSDDLLETQYF	TRBV2	TRBJ2-5	NA	NA
TGTGCCAGCAGCCCCAACGCCGGCGACATTATAGAGGAGCCCCAGCATTTT	CASSPNAGDIIEEPQHF	TRBV4-2	TRBJ1-5	NA	NA
TGTGCCAGCAAAAACGGGGGGGTTTACACCGGGGAGCTGTTTTTT	CASKNGGVYTGELFF	TRBV6-5	TRBJ2-2	NA	TRBD2
TGTGCCAGCAGGTCAGGGGCAGGGTATAGCAATCAGCCCCAGCATTTT	CASRSGAGYSNQPQHF	TRBV27	TRBJ1-5	NA	NA
TGTGCCAGCAGCTTAGGGGACAACTACGAGCAGTACTTC	CASSLGDNYEQYF	TRBV7-6	TRBJ2-7	NA	NA
TGTGCCAGCAGCGTAATGGCGGGAGGCGAGCAGTACTTC	CASSVMAGGEQYF	TRBV9	TRBJ2-7	NA	TRBD2
TGTGCCACCTTAAAGGGGGGGACAGGGTACACCGGGGAGCTGTTTTTT	CATLKGGTGYTGELFF	TRBV5-4	TRBJ2-2	once	TRBD1
TGTGCCAGCAGTTTACCCGGACCGTGGAGCTCCTACGAGCAGTACTTC	CASSLPGPWSSYEQYF	TRBV28	TRBJ2-7	NA	NA
TGTGCCAGCCAGCGTAAGCGGGAGATCACCGGGGAGCTGTTTTTT	CASQRKREITGELFF	TRBV13	TRBJ2-2	NA	TRBD2
TGTGCCAGTAGTATCCTAGCGGGGGGAACCTACGAGCAGTACTTC	CASSILAGGTYEQYF	TRBV19	TRBJ2-7	NA	TRBD2
TGTGCCAGCAGTGAAGACCTTCGGCGAATCGAGACCCAGTACTTC	CASSEDLRRIETQYF	TRBV2	TRBJ2-5	once	NA
TGTGCCAGCAGCTCCCGGGACGAGGGAGATACGCAGTATTTT	CASSSRDEGDTQYF	TRBV7-3	TRBJ2-3	NA	NA
TGTGCCAGCAGTTTATGGGGAATGGGGCGGGGGGGCACAGATACGCAGTATTTT	CASSLWGMGRGGTDTQYF	TRBV28	TRBJ2-3	NA	TRBD2
TGTGCCAGCAGTTTATCGGGACTCGACAGGGTGACTGCCTACGAGCAGTACTTC	CASSLSGLDRVTAYEQYF	TRBV27	TRBJ2-7	NA	NA
TGCGCCAGCAGCAGGGACAGGTCAAATGAAAAACTGTTTTTT	CASSRDRSNEKLFF	TRBV5-1	TRBJ1-4	NA	TRBD1
TGTGCCTGGAGTGTAAAAACACCGAACACTGAAGCTTTCTTT	CAWSVKTPNTEAFF	TRBV30	TRBJ1-1	NA	NA
TGTGCCAGCAGCTTTCAGGGCTTCTCCGGGACAGGGTTCACAGATACGCAGTATTTT	CASSFQGFSGTGFTDTQYF	TRBV11-2	TRBJ2-3	NA	TRBD1
TGTGCCAGCACCCCCGGAGAGGGCCCTCCGAGGGATGGCTACACCTTC	CASTPGEGPPRDGYTF	TRBV6-6	TRBJ1-2	NA	NA
TGTGCCAGCAGAAGGGGGGGACGGGACTCTGGAAACACCATATATTTT	CASRRGGRDSGNTIYF	TRBV7-9	TRBJ1-3	NA	NA
TGTGCCAGCAGCTTAAATAGGGACGGTGAGCAGTTCTTC	CASSLNRDGEQFF	TRBV7-3	TRBJ2-1	NA	NA
TGTGCCACCAGCAGGGGAACAGGAGCGGGGGGGCAAGACGAGCAGTACTTC	CATSRGTGAGGQDEQYF	TRBV15	TRBJ2-7	NA	TRBD2
TGTGCCAGCAGTAACAGGGGTCTCTCCTACGAGCAGTACTTC	CASSNRGLSYEQYF	TRBV6-6	TRBJ2-7	NA	TRBD1
TGTGCCAGCATTGGACGGGAGAACACCGGGGAGCTGTTTTTT	CASIGRENTGELFF	TRBV7-9	TRBJ2-2	NA	NA
TGTGCCAGCACCCCCTTTCGGACGAACACCGGGGAGCTGTTTTTT	CASTPFRTNTGELFF	TRBV7-2	TRBJ2-2	once	NA
TGTGCCACCTCACTCAGGACAGAGATGAACTATGGCTACACCTTC	CATSLRTEMNYGYTF	TRBV6-1	TRBJ1-2	NA	NA
TGTGCCTCCACAGGGGCCGGGGAGCTGTTTTTT	CASTGAGELFF	TRBV30	TRBJ2-2	NA	TRBD1
TGTGCCAGCAGCGTAGAGGGGACAGGGCTAAACTATGGCTACACCTTC	CASSVEGTGLNYGYTF	TRBV9	TRBJ1-2	NA	TRBD1
TGTGCCTCAAATTCCGGGGACTACGAGCAGTACTTC	CASNSGDYEQYF	TRBV7-8	TRBJ2-7	NA	NA
TGCGCCAGCAGCCTCCGCCCGACTAGCGGGGGTTTCTCAGATACGCAGTATTTT	CASSLRPTSGGFSDTQYF	TRBV5-1	TRBJ2-3	NA	TRBD2
TGTGCCAGCAGTTTAGTCTCATCCTTGAGCACTGAAGCTTTCTTT	CASSLVSSLSTEAFF	TRBV28	TRBJ1-1	NA	NA
TGCAGCGTTGATCTTCAGGCGCAACAAGAGACCCAGTACTTC	CSVDLQAQQETQYF	TRBV29-1	TRBJ2-5	NA	NA
TGCAGTGCTAGAACTTATGGCTACACCTTC	CSARTYGYTF	TRBV20-1	TRBJ1-2	NA	NA
TGTGCCAGCAGGTTCACAAGCACAGGGTTGGGAGAGCAGTACTTC	CASRFTSTGLGEQYF	TRBV27	TRBJ2-7	few	NA
TGTGCCAGCAGCCCCTCGGGACAGGGAGGCGCTGAAGCTTTCTTT	CASSPSGQGGAEAFF	TRBV5-4	TRBJ1-1	NA	TRBD1
TGTGCCGTTAGGGGAAGCGGCCGAGGGGAGACCCAGTACTTC	CAVRGSGRGETQYF	TRBV7-4	TRBJ2-5	NA	NA
TGTGCCAGCAGCTTAGCGGACATAGAGACCCAGTACTTC	CASSLADIETQYF	TRBV7-6	TRBJ2-5	NA	NA
TGTGCCAGCAGCTTGGTGGGGACTAGCGGGGGCACCGGGGAGCTGTTTTTT	CASSLVGTSGGTGELFF	TRBV5-6	TRBJ2-2	NA	TRBD2
TGTGCCTGGAGTGTACGGGGGGGGGATCAGCCCCAGCATTTT	CAWSVRGGDQPQHF	TRBV30	TRBJ1-5	NA	NA
TGTGCCAGCAGCTTAGCGCGGGACAATGAGCAGTTCTTC	CASSLARDNEQFF	TRBV7-2	TRBJ2-1	few	NA